This T cell receptor (beta chain) comes out of a study of T cells in localized non-small cell lung cancer. General study results and limits: Appearing in adjacent lung were a median roughly 60 of the top 100 tumor clones. Patients showing higher blood T cell density tended to see longer overall survival.

The sample holds a few counts of this clone. Its target is unknown. The trim removed 2 bases at V and 6 bases at J, leaving 4 bases unmatched. In germline, CDR1 is ENHRY, CDR2 SYGVKD. The CDR3 runs to 15 residues. Assay: immunoSEQ multiplex PCR; the TCRdb copy retains only in-frame clones and omits some. Here the sample spans 50,000 to 60,000 clones, around 90% being singletons. This chain uses TRBV10-3 with TRBJ2-1; 10 bases align to TRBD2. Specimen: PBMCs, collected before any cancer treatment. The source of this sequence is a female donor with stage II lung adenocarcinoma. CDR3 coding DNA: TGTGCCATCAGTGAGCCAGGACTAGCGGCCAATGAGCAGTTCTTC. It specifies CAISEPGLAANEQFF.